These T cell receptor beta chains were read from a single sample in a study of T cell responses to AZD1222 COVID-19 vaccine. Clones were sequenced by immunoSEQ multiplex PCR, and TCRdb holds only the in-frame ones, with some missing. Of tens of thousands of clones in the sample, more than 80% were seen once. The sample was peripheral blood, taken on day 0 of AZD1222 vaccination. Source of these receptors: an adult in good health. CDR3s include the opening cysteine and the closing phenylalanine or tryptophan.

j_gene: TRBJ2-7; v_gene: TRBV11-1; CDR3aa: CASSLETGSPYEQYF
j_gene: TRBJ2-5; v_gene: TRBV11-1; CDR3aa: CASSSRTGQETQYF
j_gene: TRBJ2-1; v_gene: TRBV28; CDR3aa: CASSPLAGSYNEQFF
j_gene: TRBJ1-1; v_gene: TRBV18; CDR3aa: CASSRDRAAAFF
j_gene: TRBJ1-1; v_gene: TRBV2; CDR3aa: CASRDRLMNTEAFF
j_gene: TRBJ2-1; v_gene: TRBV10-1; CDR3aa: CASRQSVDNEQFF
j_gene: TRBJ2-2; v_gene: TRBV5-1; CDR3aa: CASSSPGPGGELFF
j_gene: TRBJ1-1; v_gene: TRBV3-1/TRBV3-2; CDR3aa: CASSQGNLLANTEAFF
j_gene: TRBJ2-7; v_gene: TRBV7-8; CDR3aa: CASSLAAGSYEQYF
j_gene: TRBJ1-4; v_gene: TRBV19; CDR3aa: CASSKGATNEKLFF
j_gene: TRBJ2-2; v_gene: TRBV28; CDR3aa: CASSLLGQGAGTGELFF
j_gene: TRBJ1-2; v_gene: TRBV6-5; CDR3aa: CASSYPTGGYTF
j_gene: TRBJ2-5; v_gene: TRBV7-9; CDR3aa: CASSLAPILQETQYF
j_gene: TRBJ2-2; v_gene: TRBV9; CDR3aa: CASSVGGSGPRPAGELFF
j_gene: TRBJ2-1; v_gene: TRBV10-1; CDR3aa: CASSDGLVGNEQFF
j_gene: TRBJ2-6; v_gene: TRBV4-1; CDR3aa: CASSQEQPSGRFFGANVLTF
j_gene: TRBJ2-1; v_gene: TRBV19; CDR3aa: CASTPGGTGSYNEQFF
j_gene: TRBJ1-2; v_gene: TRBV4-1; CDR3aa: CASSQGALGGAYGYTF
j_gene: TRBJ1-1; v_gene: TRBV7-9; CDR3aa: CASSSRENTEAFF
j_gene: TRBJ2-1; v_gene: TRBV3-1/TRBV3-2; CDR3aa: CASSQDRRNGARSNEQFF
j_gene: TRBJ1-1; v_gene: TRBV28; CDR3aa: CASSLWENMNTEAFF